The next 8 T cell receptor beta chains were all read from a single sample in a study of shared T cell receptors in the human thymus. The assay was immunoSEQ multiplex PCR, and TCRdb's table has in-frame clones only and misses some. The sample records roughly 500,000 clones, around three quarters being singletons. The sample also formed part of further work on human thymus T cells.

Sequencing was done on a sample of thymocytes. These receptors originate from a boy less than two years old with a congenital heart defect.

The chain uses TRBV25-1 and TRBJ2-7; TRBD1 might be the D (6 bases). The CDR3 is made up of 14 amino acids. V was pared by 8 bases and J by 1 base, with 15 bases between. Germline V gene sequence: CDR1 MGHDK, CDR2 SYGVNS. Here the CDR3 reads CASGKDRKSYEQYF. The CDR3 DNA is TGTGCCAGCGGCAAAGACAGGAAATCCTACGAGCAGTACTTC.

The rearrangement joins TRBV5-6 to TRBJ2-7; 9 nucleotides agree with TRBD1. The CDR3 loop spans 15 amino acids. Looked up from germline, CDR1 is SGHDT and CDR2 is YYEEEE. V lost 3 bases to trimming and J lost 5 bases; unmatched junction nucleotides: 9. The CDR3 DNA follows: TGTGCCAGCAGCTCACTCGGACAGGGGCCCCACGAGCAGTACTTC. It encodes CASSSLGQGPHEQYF.

This rearrangement joins TRBV27 to TRBJ2-7; 12 bases are a match to TRBD2. CDR3 size: 17 residues. J was trimmed by 2 bases and V by 5 bases; bases with no gene match: 10. Germline V gives CDR1 MNHEY, CDR2 SMNVEV (reference sequence). CDR3: CASSPNGLAGPPYEQYF. Written as DNA, the CDR3 is TGTGCCAGCAGTCCCAATGGACTAGCGGGACCGCCCTACGAGCAGTACTTC.

This clone was counted once. The V gene is TRBV4-3, the J gene TRBJ2-1; D unclear. This CDR3 is 15 amino acids long. Germline CDR1 and CDR2: LGHNA and YSLEER. Trimming removed 1 base from V and 6 bases from J, with 13 bases in between. The CDR3 protein is CASSQGAFLGNEQFF. DNA of the CDR3: TGCGCCAGCAGCCAAGGGGCATTTCTTGGCAATGAGCAGTTCTTC.

The J gene is TRBJ1-1, the V gene TRBV9, with D tentatively TRBD1 (5 bases). The length of the CDR3 is 16 residues. The V and J ends lost 0 bases and 0 bases respectively, with 12 bases between them. The V gene's germline CDR1 is SGDLS and CDR2 YYNGEE. The CDR3 nucleotides are TGTGCCAGCAGCGTAGAGGACACCCCCATGAACACTGAAGCTTTCTTT. Amino acid sequence: CASSVEDTPMNTEAFF. Variable domain in full (rest from reference TRBV9 and TRBJ1-1): DSGVTQTPKHLITATGQRVTLRCSPRSGDLSVYWYQQSLDQGLQFLIQYYNGEERAKGNILERFSAQQFPDLHSELNLSSLELGDSALYFCASSVEDTPMNTEAFFGQGTRLTVV.

This rearrangement joins TRBV30 to TRBJ2-2, with 9 positions matching TRBD2. Per germline, CDR1 GTSNPN and CDR2 SVGIG (reference sequence). Trimming cost V 6 bases and J 4 bases; bases outside gene matches: 12. The CDR3 is 16 residues long. Here the CDR3 DNA reads TGTGCCTGCCAACCGGGACTAGCAGCGTCCACCGGGGAGCTGTTTTTT. Its translation: CACQPGLAASTGELFF. The whole variable domain, remainder taken from reference TRBV30 and TRBJ2-2, is SQTIHQWPATLVQPVGSPLSLECTVEGTSNPNLYWYRQAAGRGLQLLFYSVGIGQISSEVPQNLSASRPQDRQFILSSKKLLLSDSGFYLCACQPGLAASTGELFFGEGSRLTVL.

This chain links TRBV13 with TRBJ2-7; 8 positions match TRBD2. This CDR3 comprises 16 residues. The germline V gene has CDR1 PRHDT and CDR2 FYEKMQ (reference sequence). Losses at the gene ends were 1 base for V and 3 bases for J; bases not matched to a gene: 8. The chain's CDR3 is CASSLEGATSVYEQYF. Written as DNA, the CDR3 is TGTGCCAGCAGCTTAGAAGGCGCGACTAGCGTCTACGAGCAGTACTTC. The full variable domain, completed using reference TRBV13 and TRBJ2-7, is AAGVIQSPRHLIKEKRETATLKCYPIPRHDTVYWYQQGPGQDPQFLISFYEKMQSDKGSIPDRFSAQQFSDYHSELNMSSLELGDSALYFCASSLEGATSVYEQYFGPGTRLTVT.

The gene calls are TRBV19 and TRBJ2-3, with 8 positions matching TRBD2. Germline lookup yields CDR1 LNHDA and CDR2 SQIVND (reference sequence). V was pared by 5 bases and J by 5 bases, with 12 bases of the junction left unmatched. The CDR3 is 16 residues long. The CDR3 spells CASSSPAGGWGDTQYF. CDR3 sequence (DNA): TGTGCCAGTAGTTCCCCCGCGGGAGGTTGGGGAGATACGCAGTATTTT.